Listed below are T cell receptor beta chains from one sample, sequenced in a study of Ad26.COV2.S vaccination and SARS-CoV-2 variants. Using immunoSEQ multiplex PCR, the repertoire was profiled, and TCRdb retains in-frame clones only, with some absent. Among about 390,000 clones, 88% were seen once, and the ten largest hold roughly 3.5%. This specimen consisted of peripheral blood, obtained in a trial of Ad26.COV2.S vaccine versus placebo. All receptors derive from a person between 18 and 65 years old who received the Ad26.COV2.S COVID-19 vaccine or a placebo. Both conserved end residues are part of each CDR3. Each record gives: J gene, clone size, D gene, V gene, CDR3 protein, CDR3 DNA. A D gene is named only where the DNA matches it firmly. Not every row has a clone size; where given, it reads once, few, many or a size class.

TRBJ1-2	.	TRBD1	TRBV7-2	CASSLAGQNYYGYTF	TGTGCCAGCAGCTTAGCGGGACAGAACTACTATGGCTACACCTTC
TRBJ1-6	.	.	TRBV28	CASSLMQTGSNSPLHF	TGTGCCAGCAGTTTAATGCAGACAGGATCTAATTCACCCCTCCACTTT
TRBJ2-3	.	TRBD2	TRBV30	CAWSVIGAGGQDTQYF	TGTGCCTGGAGTGTAATTGGAGCGGGGGGGCAAGATACGCAGTATTTT
TRBJ1-5	.	.	TRBV19	CASSRGLGHQGTGGQPQHF	TGTGCCAGTAGTAGGGGTTTGGGACATCAAGGGACGGGAGGACAGCCCCAGCATTTT
TRBJ1-2	.	.	TRBV28	CASSFGLNYGYTF	TGTGCCAGCAGTTTTGGGCTTAACTATGGCTACACCTTC
TRBJ2-2	.	.	TRBV19	CASSKQGGDTGELFF	TGTGCCAGTAGTAAACAGGGTGGGGACACCGGGGAGCTGTTTTTT
TRBJ2-3	.	.	TRBV20-1	CSARPPDTQYF	TGCAGTGCTAGACCGCCGGATACGCAGTATTTT
TRBJ2-3	.	.	TRBV27	CASSSLNRADTQYF	TGTGCCAGCAGTTCCCTAAACAGGGCAGATACGCAGTATTTT
TRBJ2-2	.	.	TRBV6-5	CASSYSWPGELFF	TGTGCCAGCAGTTACTCGTGGCCAGGGGAGCTGTTTTTT
TRBJ2-5	.	TRBD2	TRBV5-1	CASSLVGTSGTTGQGTQYF	TGCGCCAGCAGCTTGGTCGGGACTAGCGGAACCACTGGCCAAGGAACCCAGTACTTC
TRBJ1-1	.	.	TRBV3-1/TRBV3-2	CASSPSANTEAFF	TGTGCCAGCAGCCCCAGTGCCAACACTGAAGCTTTCTTT
TRBJ1-2	.	.	TRBV5-1	CASSLFSPGGGYTF	TGCGCCAGCAGCTTGTTCTCTCCTGGAGGAGGCTACACCTTC
TRBJ2-2	.	.	TRBV6-5	CASRWDPANTGELFF	TGTGCCAGCAGGTGGGACCCAGCGAACACCGGGGAGCTGTTTTTT
TRBJ2-3	.	TRBD2	TRBV9	CASSPYTGGGITDTQYF	TGTGCCAGCAGCCCCTATACTGGCGGGGGGATCACAGATACGCAGTATTTT
TRBJ2-3	once	.	TRBV5-1	CASSPGHATDTQYF	TGCGCCAGCAGCCCGGGACACGCCACAGATACGCAGTATTTT
TRBJ2-7	.	TRBD2	TRBV10-2	CASRPGLAGKEQYF	TGCGCCAGCAGACCCGGACTAGCGGGGAAGGAGCAGTACTTC
TRBJ2-7	.	.	TRBV19	CASSIGFNRIYEQYF	TGTGCCAGTAGTATTGGTTTTAATCGTATCTACGAGCAGTACTTC
TRBJ1-1	.	TRBD1	TRBV2	CASSRQGSMNTEAFF	TGTGCCAGCAGTAGACAGGGGAGCATGAACACTGAAGCTTTCTTT
TRBJ1-4	.	.	TRBV5-1	CASSFQGTNEKLFF	TGCGCCAGCAGCTTCCAGGGGACTAATGAAAAACTGTTTTTT
TRBJ1-6	.	.	TRBV24-1	CATPGSSPLHF	TGTGCCACTCCAGGGAGTTCACCCCTCCACTTT
TRBJ1-6	.	TRBD1	TRBV4-3	CASSRTTGLNSPLHF	TGCGCCAGCAGCCGGACGACAGGGCTTAATTCACCCCTCCACTTT
TRBJ2-1	few	.	TRBV7-9	CASSPRLRGLRNNEQFF	TGTGCCAGCAGCCCGAGACTCCGGGGCCTTCGGAACAATGAGCAGTTCTTC
TRBJ2-1	.	.	TRBV30	CAWSAMNEQFF	TGTGCCTGGAGTGCTATGAATGAGCAGTTCTTC